This T cell receptor beta chain is from a study of T cells after yellow fever vaccination. Synthesis of TCR cDNA relied on 5'RACE template switching, which attached a universal primer site and UMIs. One entry per CDR3 protein, called by TCRdb with MiXCR from the 5' RACE reads. Of 65,000 to 70,000 distinct CDR3 sequences in the sample, about 6% were seen once. This clonotype was picked up many times. This TCR came from a man between 18 and 35 years old who received the YFV17D yellow fever vaccine. The sample consisted of CD4+ T cells sorted from PBMCs, taken more than 14 days after the first yellow fever vaccination.

The CDR3, as DNA: TGCGCCAGCAGCCTGCTGGGGCAGTACAATGAGCAGTTCTTC. The encoded protein is CASSLLGQYNEQFF. This chain joins TRBV5-1 and TRBJ2-1; TRBD1 might be the D (5 bases). This CDR3 contains 14 residues. V dropped 4 bases and J dropped 4 bases, with 12 bases sitting between them. Germline lookup yields CDR1 SGHRS and CDR2 YFSETQ.